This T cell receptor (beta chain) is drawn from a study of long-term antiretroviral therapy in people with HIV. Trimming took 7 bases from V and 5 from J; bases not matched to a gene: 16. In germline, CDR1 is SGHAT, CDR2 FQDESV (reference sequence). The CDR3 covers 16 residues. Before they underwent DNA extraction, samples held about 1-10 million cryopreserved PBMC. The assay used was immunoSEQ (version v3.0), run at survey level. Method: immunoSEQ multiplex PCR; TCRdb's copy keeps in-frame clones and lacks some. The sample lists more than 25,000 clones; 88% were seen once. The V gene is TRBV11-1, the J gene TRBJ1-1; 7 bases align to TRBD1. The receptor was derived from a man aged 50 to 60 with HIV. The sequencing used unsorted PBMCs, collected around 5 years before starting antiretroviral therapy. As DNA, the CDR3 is TGTGCCAGCACCCCTGGAGGGGGCGCAATAGTAACTGAAGCTTTCTTT. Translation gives CASTPGGGAIVTEAFF. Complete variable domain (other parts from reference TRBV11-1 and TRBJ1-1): EAEVAQSPRYKITEKSQAVAFWCDPISGHATLYWYRQILGQGPELLVQFQDESVVDDSQLPKDRFSAERLKGVDSTLKIQPAELGDSAMYLCASTPGGGAIVTEAFFGQGTRLTVV.